The source of this T cell receptor (beta chain) is a study of shared clonotypes between healthy human individuals (dated by TCRdb to about 2020). Looking at the study overall: The cohort comprised a couple of women and a few men aged 18 to 49 years. To estimate repertoire size and how much clonotypes are shared between individuals, the study performed deep sequencing of blood TCR repertoires from about 5 healthy adults. To increase sequencing depth and limit assay-specific biases, TCR repertoire library preparation and sequencing were carried out by different laboratories using diverse techniques. Leukapheresis yielded between about 0.9 and 9.5 billion PBMCs per donor. Study-wide conclusions, independent of this receptor: Pairwise subsampling led to the expectation that sequencing depth would affect the degree of clonotype sharing among donors. Only blood was sampled, and tissue TCR repertoires likely differ from those in blood. The small number of donors limited the genetic and exposure-history diversity represented.

Using the deep immunoSEQ assay, TCR CDR3 regions were amplified from genomic DNA by multiplex PCR. Genomic DNA extracted from each cell subset was distributed evenly over all wells of several immunoSEQ 96-well plates, and each plate served as one replicate. For unsorted PBMC, roughly 0.3 ug of genomic DNA, equivalent to 30,000 to 35,000 T cell genomes, went into each replicate PCR. Ten immunoSEQ deep assay plates were used to sequence the unsorted PBMC genomic DNA. Purified libraries were measured with a Qubit 3.0 fluorometer, size-checked on a Bioanalyzer 2100, and measured again with the KAPA Library Quantification kit. A separate single-read 150-cycle Illumina NextSeq 550 flow cell was used to sequence each immunoSEQ 96-well plate. On the study's bioinformatics: Because only junctional sequences without quality scores were contained in the immunoSEQ output, filtering matching that applied to full-length reads could not be performed. Sequences were annotated with PyIR, a Python wrapper for IgBLAST v1.9, and V/J genes and CDR3 were assigned using IMGT germline references. Any read was removed if the V/J assignment was weak (E-value above 1e-6), the CDR3 was missing, or the read contained stop codons, out-of-frame junctions, or ambiguous translated residues. V3J clonotypes were defined as sequences sharing the same inferred V gene, J gene, and CDR3 amino acid sequence. To compute the percentage overlap between repertoires, the number of shared unique clonotypes was divided by the size of the smaller repertoire. Three approaches were used to assess repertoire richness: RTK rarefaction, the Chao1 estimator, and Recon v2.1 estimates of unobserved clonotypes. What TCRdb holds here is the immuneACCESS table cut down to in-frame rearrangements. Part of the clones is not present; checked against another copy, under half of the missing clones reflect an unresolved V gene, and the others are unexplained. V, J and clone size reflect that table, while D and trimming were determined from the DNA. Counted in this sample were about half a million clones; 60% to 80% of them appeared once. The leading ten clones occupy around 12% of the sample.

Healthy HIV-negative adults with no recently reported acute infections or vaccinations were included as donors. Every donor was a Caucasian adult residing in Nashville, Tennessee, USA. In the unsorted samples, 85 million to 100 million PBMCs were counted, and genomic DNA was extracted using the QIAamp DNA Blood Mini kit. Blood was obtained by leukapheresis, after which PBMCs were separated by Ficoll-Histopaque density gradient centrifugation and cryopreserved in liquid nitrogen vapor phase. This clone occurred once. Its antigen remains undetermined. One base away there is no much larger clone; base qualities are not given. The source is a woman between 35 and 50 years old in good health. Some clones in this sample may be carry-over from other donors' samples. The sequenced sample consisted of PBMCs.

The DNA sequence is as follows: TGTGCCAGTAGTCTCCTTCCCCCAGATACGCAGTATTTT. It specifies CASSLLPPDTQYF. The chain employs TRBV19 and TRBJ2-3, with no reliable assignment of the D segment. The cysteine opens and the phenylalanine closes a CDR3 of 13 amino acids. Left in the record is the CDR3 DNA by itself, 39 bases read in frame from the first base. From a lookup of the germline V gene (reference sequence), CDR1 and CDR2 are LNHDA and SQIVND. Trimming at the junction amounts to 5 bases on V and 4 bases on J, and the germline ends lie 10 bases apart. Outside the CDR3, residues come from the reference TRBV19 and TRBJ2-3 proteins, so the full variable domain is: DGGITQSPKYLFRKEGQNVTLSCEQNLNHDAMYWYRQDPGQGLRLIYYSQIVNDFQKGDIAEGYSVSREKKESFPLTVTSAQKNPTAFYLCASSLLPPDTQYFGPGTRLTVL.